These T cell receptor beta chains were read from a single sample in a study of OX40 agonist ivuxolimab in advanced cancers. The method was immunoSEQ multiplex PCR; TCRdb's version includes in-frame clones alone and lacks a portion of them. Found here are roughly 70,000 clones, 80% to 85% of them singletons; the top ten hold approximately 6.8%. Sequenced material: CD4+ or CD8+ T cells sorted from blood, taken in a trial of the OX40 agonist ivuxolimab. The receptors were gathered from an adult with an advanced solid tumor such as melanoma, head and neck, liver or kidney cancer. Both conserved end residues are part of each CDR3. The D gene is left open where the match is weak.

CDR3aa	d_gene	v_gene	j_gene
CASSVRGFGETQYF	.	TRBV2	TRBJ2-5
CASSPPGQGWGTDTQYF	TRBD1	TRBV18	TRBJ2-3
CASSPMPGAGYGYTF	.	TRBV7-6	TRBJ1-2
CASSRTGVDNEQFF	TRBD1	TRBV6-6	TRBJ2-1
CASRLRDKGLYEQYF	.	TRBV2	TRBJ2-7
CASSPSTSNTGELFF	.	TRBV18	TRBJ2-2
CASSYLPGETQYF	.	TRBV6-5	TRBJ2-5
CASSYSSLSGANVLTF	.	TRBV6-6	TRBJ2-6
CASSLTGNTGELFF	.	TRBV5-1	TRBJ2-2
CASSEFPGQPTDTQYF	TRBD1	TRBV10-1	TRBJ2-3
CASSQDRGSEKLFF	TRBD1	TRBV5-1	TRBJ1-4
CASSRLGEVGEKLFF	.	TRBV9	TRBJ1-4
CASSPRPRLAGDYNEQFF	TRBD2	TRBV27	TRBJ2-1
CASSLGGVLSPLHF	.	TRBV11-2	TRBJ1-6
CASSEYRNTEAFF	.	TRBV10-2	TRBJ1-1
CASSLGQGARKLFF	.	TRBV7-2	TRBJ1-4
CASSSEGLAGWNEQFF	TRBD2	TRBV19	TRBJ2-1
CASSLGSTGYNEQFF	TRBD1	TRBV5-1	TRBJ2-1
CASSLAPGGQPQHF	TRBD1	TRBV5-1	TRBJ1-5
CASSPRIQETQYF	.	TRBV18	TRBJ2-5
CASRMVAGGFAGELFF	TRBD2	TRBV7-2	TRBJ2-2
CASSLGFGATDTQYF	.	TRBV5-1	TRBJ2-3
CASSIRRVSTDTQYF	.	TRBV19	TRBJ2-3
CASSMSSSYSNQPQHF	.	TRBV19	TRBJ1-5
CASSQVIAGNNEQFF	TRBD2	TRBV4-3	TRBJ2-1
CATSSGQSRETQYF	TRBD1	TRBV15	TRBJ2-5
CASSWTSTDTQYF	.	TRBV19	TRBJ2-3
CASSYGLGGYYEQYF	TRBD2	TRBV6-6	TRBJ2-7
CASSQILASGRQETQYF	.	TRBV7-2	TRBJ2-5
CASSPGGGRTGELFF	TRBD2	TRBV9	TRBJ2-2
CASSPEDRANTGELFF	TRBD1	TRBV18	TRBJ2-2
CASSARDYNEQFF	.	TRBV6-6	TRBJ2-1
CASGLAGLETQYF	TRBD2	TRBV6-5	TRBJ2-5
CASETSQGEETQYF	TRBD1	TRBV6-6	TRBJ2-5
CASRGQGTDTQYF	TRBD1	TRBV6-5	TRBJ2-3
CASSGDRGPGGRNEQYF	TRBD1	TRBV7-2	.
CASSEGDRTRYGYTF	.	TRBV6-1	TRBJ1-2
CASSRTAPLSYNEQFF	.	TRBV7-9	TRBJ2-1
CAISGGTAGGDTDTQYF	TRBD2	TRBV10-3	TRBJ2-3
CASRISGGPSTSGRAKDTQYF	TRBD2	TRBV19	TRBJ2-3
CASSLPTSGVPGELFF	TRBD2	TRBV5-6	TRBJ2-2
CASRILKNPGSYEQYF	.	TRBV9	TRBJ2-7
CAISETRWGGGNSNQPQHF	TRBD1	TRBV10-3	TRBJ1-5
CASNLGGGYTF	.	TRBV6-1	TRBJ1-2
CASSLLAALRGEQYF	.	TRBV28	TRBJ2-7
CASSPAPGIPGNTIYF	.	TRBV18	TRBJ1-3
CASSLYGQLNTEAFF	.	TRBV5-1	TRBJ1-1
CASSYAGNTGELFF	.	TRBV5-1	TRBJ2-2
CSASSNNEQFF	.	TRBV20-1	TRBJ2-1
CASSTPEAHLRPQHF	.	TRBV19	TRBJ1-5
CASSLFGTDDQPQHF	TRBD1	TRBV5-1	TRBJ1-5
CASSPSMNTEAFF	.	TRBV27	TRBJ1-1
CASRETGELFF	.	TRBV6-6	TRBJ2-2
CASSQPLRSTDTQYF	.	TRBV4-1	TRBJ2-3